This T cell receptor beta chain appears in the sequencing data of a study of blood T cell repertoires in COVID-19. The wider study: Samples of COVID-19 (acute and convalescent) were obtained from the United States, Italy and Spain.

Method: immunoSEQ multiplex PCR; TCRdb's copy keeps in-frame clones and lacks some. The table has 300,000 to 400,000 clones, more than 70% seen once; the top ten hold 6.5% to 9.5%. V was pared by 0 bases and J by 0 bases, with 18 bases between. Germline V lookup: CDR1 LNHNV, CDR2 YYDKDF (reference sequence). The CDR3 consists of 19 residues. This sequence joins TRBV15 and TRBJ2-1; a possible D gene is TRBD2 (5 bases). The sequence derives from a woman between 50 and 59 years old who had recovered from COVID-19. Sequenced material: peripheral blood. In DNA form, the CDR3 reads TGTGCCACCAGCAGAGATCGGGGTCCTAAGCGGCCCTCCTACAATGAGCAGTTCTTC. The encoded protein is CATSRDRGPKRPSYNEQFF.